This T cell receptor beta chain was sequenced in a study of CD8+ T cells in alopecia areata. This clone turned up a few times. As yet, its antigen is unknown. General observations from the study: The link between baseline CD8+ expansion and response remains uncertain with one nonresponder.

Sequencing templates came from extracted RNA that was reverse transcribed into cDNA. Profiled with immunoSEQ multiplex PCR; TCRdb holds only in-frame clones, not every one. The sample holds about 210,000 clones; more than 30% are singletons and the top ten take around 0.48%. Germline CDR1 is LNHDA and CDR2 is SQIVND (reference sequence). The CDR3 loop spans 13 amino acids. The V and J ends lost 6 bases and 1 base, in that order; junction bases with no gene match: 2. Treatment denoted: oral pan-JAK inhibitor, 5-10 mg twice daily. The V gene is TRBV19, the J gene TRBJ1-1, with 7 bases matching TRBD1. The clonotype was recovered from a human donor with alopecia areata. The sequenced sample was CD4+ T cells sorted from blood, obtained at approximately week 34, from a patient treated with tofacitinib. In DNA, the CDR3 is TGTGCCAGTAGCAGACAGGGGAACACTGAAGCTTTCTTT. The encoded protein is CASSRQGNTEAFF.